The clone carrying this TCR beta chain was detected ten times or more. The antigen remains undetermined. The record originates from a study of shared clonotypes between healthy human individuals. J lost 2 bases, V lost 8 bases, and 9 bases had no gene match. From germline, CDR1 is ENHRY and CDR2 SYGVKD. This CDR3 spans 16 amino acids. Adult donors, all healthy and HIV-negative, had no recent acute infections or vaccinations. Study-level points and caveats: Sample collection involved blood only; tissue repertoires are likely different.

Generated by immunoSEQ multiplex PCR, the TCRdb table keeps only in-frame clones and is missing some. The sample contains 550,000 to 700,000 clones, approximately 73% of which appear only once. The source material was memory CD4+ T cells sorted from blood. As to subset: CD45RA-negative fraction. The TCR was taken from a woman aged 30 to 39 in good health. The chain links TRBV10-3 to TRBJ2-7; 13 bases fit TRBD2. The CDR3 sequence is CAIAGLAGNRAYEQYF. In DNA form, the CDR3 reads TGTGCCATCGCGGGACTAGCGGGGAACAGGGCCTACGAGCAGTACTTC.